This T cell receptor (beta chain) was recovered during a study of OX40 agonist ivuxolimab in advanced cancers. Study-level background: While on treatment, patients had intravenous ivuxolimab at 0.01 to 10 mg/kg every 2 weeks.

The method was immunoSEQ multiplex PCR; TCRdb's version includes in-frame clones alone and lacks a portion of them. This sample carries about 50,000 clones, about 84% of them seen once, and the ten largest clones take roughly 3.9%. The CDR3 contains 16 residues. Trimming removed 5 bases at V and 7 bases at J, with 18 bases between. The germline V gene has CDR1 SGHTA and CDR2 FQGNSA. The TCR sequence derives from an adult with an advanced solid tumor such as melanoma, head and neck, liver or kidney cancer. The genes are TRBV7-2 and TRBJ1-6, with unresolved D. This material consisted of CD4+ or CD8+ T cells sorted from blood, taken in a trial of the OX40 agonist ivuxolimab. The CDR3 loop is CASSRNSGSLNSPLHF. The CDR3 DNA sequence: TGTGCCAGCAGCCGAAATTCGGGCTCTTTGAATTCACCCCTCCACTTT.